This T cell receptor (beta chain) was captured in a study of T cells in tuberculosis. Measured with immunoSEQ multiplex PCR; TCRdb has only the in-frame clones, and not every one. The sample comprises over 30,000 clones, nearly 90% of which are singletons, and approximately 5.1% rests with the top ten. Study results and caveats: Shorter CDR3-alpha in active tuberculosis partly drove smaller distances.

The time point here: new active TB diagnosis, blood taken before or within 7 days of starting treatment. HIV-seronegative South African adults aged 18 years or older had newly diagnosed active tuberculosis. Confirmation came from sputum smear and/or culture positivity for M. tuberculosis. Each donor contributed about 110,000 T cells on average, unsorted. Points on this clone: Its cognate antigen is unknown.

Germline-derived CDR1 and CDR2 are LNHDA and SQIVND (reference sequence). This CDR3 region has 16 residues. V dropped 2 bases and J dropped 4; count of bases not matched to a gene: 8. The chain has TRBV19 and TRBJ2-5, with TRBD2 matching over 9 bases. The sample in question was PBMCs, obtained at tuberculosis diagnosis. The TCR sequence derives from an adult with tuberculosis. The CDR3: CASSICGGGVSETQYF. The CDR3 DNA reads TGTGCCAGTAGTATATGCGGCGGGGGGGTGTCAGAGACCCAGTACTTC.